Presented here are 27 T cell receptor beta chains from one specimen sequenced in a study of blood T cell repertoires in COVID-19. Using immunoSEQ multiplex PCR, the repertoire was profiled, and TCRdb retains in-frame clones only, with some absent. The sample consists of around 100,000 clones, approximately 79% of them appearing once. The sequenced material came from peripheral blood. These receptor sequences come from an older man with active or convalescent COVID-19.

This rearrangement joins TRBV7-9 to TRBJ2-7; the match to TRBD2 covers 10 bases. The CDR3 has 14 amino acids. Germline-derived CDR1 and CDR2 are SEHNR and FQNEAQ (reference sequence). V shed 1 base, J shed 5 bases, and the junction held 2 bases outside the gene matches. The CDR3 DNA follows: TGTGCCAGCAGCTTAGGCCTAGCGGGAGACGAGCAGTACTTC. Its protein is CASSLGLAGDEQYF.

This clone was counted once. The chain uses TRBV18 and TRBJ1-5, with TRBD1 as a possible D gene (6 bases). The germline V gene encodes CDR1 KGHSH and CDR2 LQKENI. The CDR3 spans 15 residues. V dropped 5 bases and J dropped 5 bases, with 16 bases sitting between them. The DNA of the CDR3 is TGTGCCAGCTCATCCTTGGACAGTTCCTATCAGCCCCAGCATTTT. It translates to CASSSLDSSYQPQHF.

CDR3 loop: CASSAGQGVEESDTQYF. For the CDR3, the DNA is TGTGCCAGTAGTGCTGGGCAGGGGGTAGAAGAGTCAGATACGCAGTATTTT. The rearrangement uses TRBV19 and TRBJ2-3; 7 positions match TRBD1. This CDR3 is 17 amino acids long. V was pared by 5 bases and J by 4 bases, with 15 bases of the junction left unmatched. Germline values: CDR1 LNHDA, CDR2 SQIVND (reference sequence).

The gene calls are TRBV10-3 and TRBJ2-1, with D possibly matching TRBD2 (6 bases). Germline CDR1 reads ENHRY; CDR2 reads SYGVKD. The CDR3 has 13 residues. V was cut by 7 bases and J by 3 bases, with 10 bases left in between. CDR3 coding DNA: TGTGCCATCACCCCGGGACTCTACAATGAGCAGTTCTTC. It encodes CAITPGLYNEQFF.

V usage is TRBV12-3 or TRBV12-4 and J usage is TRBJ1-5; D is unclear. CDR3 size: 12 residues. Trimming took 5 bases from V and 7 from J, leaving 9 bases between them. The CDR3 sequence: CASSPYAQPQHF. DNA for the CDR3: TGTGCCAGCAGTCCCTACGCACAGCCCCAGCATTTT.

The chain recombines TRBV11-2 with TRBJ1-2; D is unclear. Deletions cut 3 bases from V and 4 bases from J, with 12 bases between. There are 14 residues in the CDR3. From germline, CDR1 is SGHAT and CDR2 FQNNGV. CDR3 coding DNA: TGTGCCAGCAGCTTCCTCGCGGGTGTCTATGGCTACACCTTC. Translation gives CASSFLAGVYGYTF.

This rearrangement joins TRBV6-5 to TRBJ2-5; D is possibly TRBD2 (6 bases). The length of the CDR3 is 14 residues. Germline loops: CDR1 MNHEY, CDR2 SVGAGI. V was trimmed by 6 bases and J by 5 bases, leaving 16 bases between them. CDR3 coding DNA: TGTGCCAGCAGAACGGGACGGAGGGTGGAGACCCAGTACTTC. Protein: CASRTGRRVETQYF.

The chain combines TRBV16 with TRBJ1-5, with D perhaps TRBD1 (5 bases). Trimming took off 0 bases at V and 0 bases at J, with 12 bases between the two ends. In germline, CDR1 is KGHSY, CDR2 FQNENV. The CDR3 totals 17 residues. CDR3 in amino acids: CASSQSTGADSNQPQHF. The CDR3 region has the DNA TGTGCCAGCAGCCAATCGACTGGGGCTGATAGCAATCAGCCCCAGCATTTT.

Turning to this clone: Compared with germline, one end of the junction differs, possibly owing to a read error. V gene TRBV2 combines with J gene TRBJ1-2; D not resolved. The CDR3 extends over 13 amino acids. Germline lookup yields CDR1 SNHLY and CDR2 FYNNEI. Here the CDR3 DNA reads TGTGCCAGCGGTGACATGTTGGCCTATGGCTACACCTTC. Protein sequence: CASGDMLAYGYTF. Variable domain in full (rest from reference TRBV2 and TRBJ1-2): EPEVTQTPSHQVTQMGQEVILRCVPISNHLYFYWYRQILGQKVEFLVSFYNNEISEKSEIFDDQFSVERPDGSNFTLKIRSTKLEDSAMYFCASGDMLAYGYTFGSGTRLTVV.

The chain uses TRBV5-1 and TRBJ2-3; 8 positions match TRBD2. CDR1 and CDR2 from the germline V gene are SGHRS and YFSETQ. CDR3 length: 17 amino acids. Trimming at V came to 4 bases and at J to 4 bases, leaving 14 bases not matched to a gene. DNA of the CDR3: TGCGCCAGCAGCGGGTCTATCGGAGCGGGAGCGGCAGATACGCAGTATTTT. Translated, it gives CASSGSIGAGAADTQYF.

The chain has TRBV5-6 and TRBJ2-5; D is undetermined. The CDR3 loop spans 12 amino acids. The germline V gene encodes CDR1 SGHDT and CDR2 YYEEEE. The V gene lost 0 bases and the J gene lost 5 bases, with 5 bases spanning the gap. CDR3 nucleotide sequence: TGTGCCAGCAGCTTGGACTACGAGACCCAGTACTTC. This translates into CASSLDYETQYF.

This chain joins TRBV6-5 and TRBJ1-1, with D possibly matching TRBD1 (6 bases). This CDR3 region has 15 residues. The ends were cut back, 2 bases at V and 3 bases at J, with 13 bases in the middle. Germline V gene sequence: CDR1 MNHEY, CDR2 SVGAGI. The CDR3: CASSYLAGADTEAFF. The CDR3 DNA reads as TGTGCCAGCAGTTACCTGGCAGGGGCGGACACTGAAGCTTTCTTT.

In nucleotides, the CDR3 is TGTGCCAGCAGCTTAGAACTAGCGGGGGTTCTTAGCTCCTACAATGAGCAGTTCTTC. This translates into CASSLELAGVLSSYNEQFF. V is TRBV11-2 and J is TRBJ2-1; 11 nucleotides align to TRBD2. V lost 0 bases to trimming and J lost 0 bases; unmatched junction nucleotides: 7. The length of the CDR3 is 19 residues. Germline V gives CDR1 SGHAT, CDR2 FQNNGV.

For this clone: An end of the junction differs from the germline gene, which may be a read error. J is TRBJ1-5 and V is TRBV10-2; D may be TRBD1 (6 bases). CDR1 is WSHSY and CDR2 is SAAADI in the germline V gene. The CDR3 has 15 residues. Written as DNA, the CDR3 is TGCGCCAACAGTTTCACCGGGACATCTTATCAGCCCCAGCATTTT. Its protein product is CANSFTGTSYQPQHF.

V is TRBV12-3 or TRBV12-4 and J is TRBJ1-2; D gene ambiguous. V gave up 5 bases and J gave up 4 bases, with 11 bases separating them. The CDR3 is made up of 13 amino acids. CDR3 in amino acids: CASSVGSSYGYTF. CDR3 bases: TGTGCCAGCAGTGTCGGGTCTTCCTATGGCTACACCTTC.

This chain links TRBV10-1 with TRBJ2-2; perhaps TRBD1 as D (6 bases). This CDR3 is 16 amino acids long. Trimming stripped 0 bases from V and 1 base from J, with 9 bases between. The germline CDR1 and CDR2 sequences are WNHNN and SYGVQD (reference sequence). This CDR3 reads CASSESWGRNTGELFF. CDR3 DNA sequence: TGCGCCAGCAGTGAGTCTTGGGGGCGGAACACCGGGGAGCTGTTTTTT.

The gene calls are TRBV5-6 and TRBJ2-5; weak D call: TRBD1 (5 bases). The V and J ends lost 3 bases and 4 bases respectively, with 7 bases between them. Looked up from germline, CDR1 is SGHDT and CDR2 is YYEEEE. There are 12 residues in the CDR3. The CDR3, as DNA: TGTGCCAGCAGCTCAGGGTCAGAGACCCAGTACTTC. Amino acid sequence: CASSSGSETQYF.

The chain carries TRBV6-1 and TRBJ1-6; TRBD1 is a possible D gene (6 bases). The CDR3 spans 16 residues. Between the trimmed V and J ends, which lost 4 bases and 6 bases, there was a span of 16 bases. CDR1 and CDR2 (germline): MNHNS, SASEGT. CDR3 coding DNA: TGTGCCAGCAGTGGTACAGGGAGCCTAGGTAATTCACCCCTCCACTTT. Amino acid sequence: CASSGTGSLGNSPLHF.

The chain couples TRBV30 to TRBJ1-2; 7 bases align to TRBD1. The CDR3 length is 14 residues. Per germline, CDR1 GTSNPN and CDR2 SVGIG (reference sequence). The V gene end was trimmed by 5 bases and the J gene end by 2 bases; junction bases not matched to a gene: 8. CDR3 loop: CAWGRQGRNYGYTF. Written as DNA, the CDR3 is TGTGCCTGGGGACGACAGGGCCGCAACTATGGCTACACCTTC.

V gene TRBV5-1 combines with J gene TRBJ2-5; 7 nucleotides align to TRBD1. Trimming cost V 1 base and J 4 bases; bases outside gene matches: 7. CDR3 length: 15 residues. The V gene's germline CDR1 is SGHRS and CDR2 YFSETQ. The CDR3 protein is CASSLTVDRVETQYF. DNA for the CDR3: TGCGCCAGCAGCTTGACTGTTGACAGGGTAGAGACCCAGTACTTC. The full variable domain, its missing parts supplied by reference TRBV5-1 and TRBJ2-5, is KAGVTQTPRYLIKTRGQQVTLSCSPISGHRSVSWYQQTPGQGLQFLFEYFSETQRNKGNFPGRFSGRQFSNSRSEMNVSTLELGDSALYLCASSLTVDRVETQYFGPGTRLLVL.

This sequence joins TRBV4-2 and TRBJ1-5; D is undetermined. The CDR3 is 15 amino acids. Trimming pared 0 bases from V and 4 bases from J, leaving 10 bases between. Per the germline V gene, CDR1 is LGHNA and CDR2 is YNFKEQ. For the CDR3, the DNA is TGTGCCAGCAGCCAAGAGGACGGGAAAAATCAGCCCCAGCATTTT. Translated: CASSQEDGKNQPQHF.

The genes are TRBV7-7 and TRBJ2-1, with TRBD2 matching 9 bases. J was trimmed by 2 bases and V by 5 bases; bases with no gene match: 7. The CDR3 runs to 16 residues. From germline, CDR1 is SSHAT and CDR2 FNYEAQ (reference sequence). The CDR3 nucleotides are TGTGCCAGCAGCATCGATAGCGGGAGAACCTACAATGAGCAGTTCTTC. Its translation is CASSIDSGRTYNEQFF.

The chain has TRBV6-1 and TRBJ1-2, with unresolved D. This CDR3 is 12 amino acids long. CDR1 and CDR2 from the germline V gene are MNHNS and SASEGT. V was clipped by 2 bases and J by 4 bases, with 5 bases between them. CDR3 nucleotide sequence: TGTGCCAGCAGTGAAAGCCTCTATGGCTACACCTTC. Translating gives CASSESLYGYTF.

The CDR3 DNA reads as TGCGCCAGCAGTGTCGCCGGGAGCGTCGAGCAGTACTTC. Translation gives CASSVAGSVEQYF. The gene calls are TRBV10-1 and TRBJ2-7; maybe TRBD2 (6 bases). The germline V gene has CDR1 WNHNN and CDR2 SYGVQD (reference sequence). V lost 4 bases, J lost 6 bases, and 13 bases lay in between. The CDR3 has 13 residues.

The rearrangement joins TRBV30 to TRBJ1-4; D might be TRBD1 (6 bases). The germline V gene encodes CDR1 GTSNPN and CDR2 SVGIG (reference sequence). Trimming removed 4 bases from V and 8 bases from J, with 11 bases in between. This CDR3 has 12 residues. CDR3 in amino acids: CAWNDDREKLFF. CDR3 nucleotide sequence: TGTGCCTGGAACGATGACAGGGAAAAACTGTTTTTT.

V usage is TRBV2 and J usage is TRBJ2-5, with TRBD2 matching over 8 bases. The germline gives CDR1 SNHLY, CDR2 FYNNEI. After removal of 7 bases from V and 5 bases from J, the junction contained 12 bases not matched to a gene. The CDR3 is 15 residues long. Written as DNA, the CDR3 is TGTGCCAGCATGGCGGGGGGCCGAGGGAGGGAGACCCAGTACTTC. Residues: CASMAGGRGRETQYF.

The rearrangement uses TRBV5-4 and TRBJ2-1, with TRBD2 matching over 10 bases. The germline V gene has CDR1 SGHNT and CDR2 YYREEE (reference sequence). The CDR3 loop spans 16 amino acids. V shed 4 bases and J 3 bases; nucleotides not matched to a gene: 7. This CDR3 is CASSLGLAEFYNEQFF. The CDR3 region has the DNA TGTGCCAGCAGCCTAGGACTAGCGGAGTTCTACAATGAGCAGTTCTTC.